This entry is about one T cell receptor beta chain. Its antigen is currently unknown. A J-beta primer mix and a sample-barcoded 5' primer were used in a second PCR of roughly 6 to 11 cycles. TCRdb re-called the 5' RACE reads through MiXCR, storing one row per CDR3 protein. The sample lists about a million distinct CDR3 sequences, roughly half occurring once. Germline loops: CDR1 SQVTM, CDR2 ANQGSEA. The length of the CDR3 is 12 residues. The germline V and J ends were trimmed by 7 bases and 4 bases, with 12 bases remaining between them. Total RNA extraction produced at least 5.5 micrograms (per sample) for the study. This entry comes from a study of blood T cells in healthy people across ages. Study findings and constraints: Percentage of naive T cells showed a strong correlation with TCR beta diversity. Relative to aged donors, long-lived donors carried more naive CD4+ cells and displayed higher diversity.

This sequence was found in a woman aged 60-75 years in good health. The gene calls are TRBV29-1 and TRBJ2-3; D may be TRBD1 (6 bases). Sequencing input: blood. The CDR3: CSGRQVPDTQYF. The CDR3 coding sequence is TGCAGCGGTAGACAGGTCCCAGATACGCAGTATTTT.